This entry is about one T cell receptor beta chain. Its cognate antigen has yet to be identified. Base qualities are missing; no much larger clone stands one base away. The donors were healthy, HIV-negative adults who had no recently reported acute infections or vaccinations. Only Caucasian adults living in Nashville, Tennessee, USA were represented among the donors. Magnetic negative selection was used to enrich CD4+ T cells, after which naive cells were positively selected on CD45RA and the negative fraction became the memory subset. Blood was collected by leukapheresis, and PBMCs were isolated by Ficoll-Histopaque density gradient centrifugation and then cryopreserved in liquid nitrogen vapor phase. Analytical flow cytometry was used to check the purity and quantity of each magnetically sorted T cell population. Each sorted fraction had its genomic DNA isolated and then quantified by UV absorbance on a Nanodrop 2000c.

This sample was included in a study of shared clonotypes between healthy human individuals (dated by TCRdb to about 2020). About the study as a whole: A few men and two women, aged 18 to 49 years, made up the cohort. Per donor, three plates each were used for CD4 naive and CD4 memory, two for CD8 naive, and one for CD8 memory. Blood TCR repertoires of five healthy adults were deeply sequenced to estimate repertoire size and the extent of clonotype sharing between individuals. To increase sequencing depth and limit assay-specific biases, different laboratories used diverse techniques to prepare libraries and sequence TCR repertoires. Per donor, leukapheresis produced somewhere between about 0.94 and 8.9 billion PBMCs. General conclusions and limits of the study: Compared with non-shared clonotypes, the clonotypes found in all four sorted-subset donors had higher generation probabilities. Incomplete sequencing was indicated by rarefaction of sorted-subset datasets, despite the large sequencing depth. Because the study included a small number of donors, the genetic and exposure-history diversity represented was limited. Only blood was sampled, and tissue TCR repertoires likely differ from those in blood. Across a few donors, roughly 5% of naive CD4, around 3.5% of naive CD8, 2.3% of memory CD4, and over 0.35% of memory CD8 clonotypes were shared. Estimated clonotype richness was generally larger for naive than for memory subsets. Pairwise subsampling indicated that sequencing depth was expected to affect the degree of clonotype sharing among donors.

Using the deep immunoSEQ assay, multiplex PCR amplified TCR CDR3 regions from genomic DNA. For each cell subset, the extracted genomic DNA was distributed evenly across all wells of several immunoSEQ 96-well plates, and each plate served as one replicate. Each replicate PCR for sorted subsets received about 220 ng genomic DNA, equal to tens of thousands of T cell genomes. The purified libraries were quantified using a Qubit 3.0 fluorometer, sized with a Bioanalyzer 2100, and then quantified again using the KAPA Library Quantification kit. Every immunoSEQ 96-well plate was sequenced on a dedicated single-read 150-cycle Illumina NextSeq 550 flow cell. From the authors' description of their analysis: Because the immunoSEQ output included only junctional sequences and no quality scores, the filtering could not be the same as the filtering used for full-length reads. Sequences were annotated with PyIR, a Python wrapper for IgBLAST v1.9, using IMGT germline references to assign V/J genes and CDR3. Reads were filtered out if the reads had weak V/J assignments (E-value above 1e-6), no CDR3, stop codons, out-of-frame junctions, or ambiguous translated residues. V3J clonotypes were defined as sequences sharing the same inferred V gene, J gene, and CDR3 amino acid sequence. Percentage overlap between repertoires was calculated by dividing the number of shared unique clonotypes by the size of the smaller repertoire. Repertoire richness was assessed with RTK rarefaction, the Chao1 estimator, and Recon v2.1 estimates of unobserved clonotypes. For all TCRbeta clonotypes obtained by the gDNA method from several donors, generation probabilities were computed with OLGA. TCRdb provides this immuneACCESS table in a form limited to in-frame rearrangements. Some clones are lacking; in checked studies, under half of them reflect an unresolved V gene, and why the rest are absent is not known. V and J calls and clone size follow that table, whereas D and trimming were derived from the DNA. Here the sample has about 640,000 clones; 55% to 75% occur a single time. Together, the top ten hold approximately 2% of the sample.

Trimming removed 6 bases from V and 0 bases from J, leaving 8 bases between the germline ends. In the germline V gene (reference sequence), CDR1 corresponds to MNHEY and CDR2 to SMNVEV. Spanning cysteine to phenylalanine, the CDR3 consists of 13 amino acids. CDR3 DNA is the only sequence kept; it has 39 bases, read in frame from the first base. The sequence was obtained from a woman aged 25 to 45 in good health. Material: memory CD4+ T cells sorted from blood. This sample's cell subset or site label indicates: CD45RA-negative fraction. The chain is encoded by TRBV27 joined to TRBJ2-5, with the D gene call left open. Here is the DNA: TGTGCCAGCAGCCGAACCTACCAAGAGACCCAGTACTTC. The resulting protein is CASSRTYQETQYF.